Listed below are T cell receptor beta chains from one sample, sequenced in a study of T-cell reconstitution after alpha-beta-depleted transplantation in children. TCRdb used MiXCR to reprocess the PCR reads, holding one entry per CDR3 protein. The sample has approximately 1,000,000 distinct CDR3 sequences, about 31% seen once; the top ten hold 28%. Material: PBMCs, mostly from graft donor cells, obtained 360 days after TCRalphabeta/CD19-depleted stem cell transplant. These receptors all stem from a boy in the first two years of life who had a stem cell transplant for SCID, so the T cells may come from the graft donor. Both conserved end residues are part of each CDR3. The D gene is left open where the match is weak. Some rows have no size entry. The others give once, few or many, or a class for an expanded clone.

few,.,TRBJ2-3,TRBV12-3/TRBV12-4,TGTGCCAGCACCTTAGAAGGGACCACAGATACGCAGTATTTT,CASTLEGTTDTQYF
.,TRBD2,TRBJ2-3,TRBV6-1,TGTGCCAGCAGCCGACCGACTAGCGGGGGGGGCACAGATACGCAGTATTTT,CASSRPTSGGGTDTQYF
few,.,TRBJ2-1,TRBV4-1,TGCGCCAGCAGCCAAGGACTAGGGGGCTCCTACAATGAGCAGTTCTTC,CASSQGLGGSYNEQFF
.,.,TRBJ1-3,TRBV7-9,TGTGCCAGCAGCTTAATTGCCGGGACGGGGGACACCATATATTTT,CASSLIAGTGDTIYF
few,.,TRBJ1-4,TRBV28,TGTGCCAGCAGCGAGGAAGCAACTAATGAAAAACTGTTTTTT,CASSEEATNEKLFF
.,.,TRBJ2-5,TRBV12-3/TRBV12-4,TGTGCCAGCAGTTTAGCGCGAGGATTAGGGAAGGGATTTTCGGAGACCCAGTACTTC,CASSLARGLGKGFSETQYF
few,.,TRBJ2-7,TRBV12-3/TRBV12-4,TGTGCCAGCAGTTATCAGGGGGGCGCGTTTGTTTCCGAGCAGTACTTC,CASSYQGGAFVSEQYF
.,TRBD2,TRBJ2-2,TRBV12-3/TRBV12-4,TGTGCCAGCAGCCCCCGGAGTAGGCTAGCGGGGGACACCGGGGAGCTGTTTTTT,CASSPRSRLAGDTGELFF
few,.,TRBJ2-7,TRBV6-5,TGTGCCAGCAGTTATCCGGGTTCTCGGTACGAGCAGTACTTC,CASSYPGSRYEQYF
few,TRBD2,TRBJ2-1,TRBV20-1,TGCAGTGCTAGAGTCGCCAGCGGGGAGTACAATGAGCAGTTCTTC,CSARVASGEYNEQFF
few,TRBD1,TRBJ2-2,TRBV6-1,TGTGCCAGCAGGCCGGACAGGGGGCGAACCGAGGAGCTGTTTTTT,CASRPDRGRTEELFF
.,TRBD2,TRBJ2-2,TRBV5-5,TGTGCCAGCGTCCCCAGGCTAGCGGGGGGGTACACCGGGGAGCTGTTTTTT,CASVPRLAGGYTGELFF
.,TRBD2,TRBJ2-1,TRBV7-8,TGTGCCAGCAGCTTGGGCCTAGGGCGGGGGGCTAACAATGAGCAGTTCTTC,CASSLGLGRGANNEQFF
few,.,TRBJ1-5,TRBV20-1,TGCAGTGCTAGAGAGGGGGGCCCGGGCAATCAGCCCCAGCATTTT,CSAREGGPGNQPQHF
few,.,TRBJ2-5,TRBV27,TGTGCCAGCAGTTTAAGACCGGGACATCTAGAGACCCAGTACTTC,CASSLRPGHLETQYF
.,.,TRBJ1-1,TRBV10-3,TGTGCCATCAGTGGGACCGTAGGGAACTCGAAAGCTTTCTTT,CAISGTVGNSKAFF
few,.,TRBJ2-5,TRBV5-1,TGCGCCAGCAGCGTGGGACATCGACAAGAGACCCAGTACTTC,CASSVGHRQETQYF
.,.,TRBJ2-2,TRBV7-2,TGTGCCAGCAGCTTCCGGGCACTAGACACCGGGGAGCTGTTTTTT,CASSFRALDTGELFF
.,TRBD1,TRBJ2-3,TRBV2,TGTGCCAGCAGTTTAGGGAACTGGCCAGGGGGCTCAAGCACAGATACGCAGTATTTT,CASSLGNWPGGSSTDTQYF
few,TRBD2,TRBJ2-2,TRBV7-2,TGTGCCAGCACCCCAGCGGGGGGAGGGAACACCGGGGAGCTGTTTTTT,CASTPAGGGNTGELFF
.,TRBD1,TRBJ2-3,TRBV5-1,TGCGCCAGCAGCTTAATCATCTCCGGGACAGGGGGCAGGACAGATGCGCAGTATTTT,CASSLIISGTGGRTDAQYF
few,.,TRBJ2-1,TRBV12-3/TRBV12-4,TGTGCCAGCAGTTTATCCATCGGCGGGCCCTACAATGAGCAGTTCTTC,CASSLSIGGPYNEQFF